The TCR beta chain described here comes from a study of CD4+ T cells in melanoma (dated 2022 in TCRdb). About the study as a whole: The study examined neoantigen-specific CD4+ T cells in human melanoma.

Overall study outcomes, separate from this receptor: According to the report, neoantigen-specific CD4+ T cells in melanoma displayed diverse differentiation states. Neoantigen-specific CD4+ T cells were reported to be correlated with the function of CD8+ T cells, macrophages and B cells.

Turning to this clone: The clone's antigen remains unknown. The sample holds no much larger clone one base away, and base qualities are not on file.

The junction carries 9 bases between V and J, which are trimmed by 0 bases and 6 bases respectively. CDR3 length: 14 amino acids, cysteine to phenylalanine. Only the CDR3 DNA is retained, 42 bases long and in frame from the first base. The germline V gene provides CDR1 SGDLS and CDR2 YYNGEE. The method behind the library was the immunoSEQ multiplex PCR assay. TCRdb re-hosts the immuneACCESS table, in-frame sequences only. Its copies lack some clones; in the studies checked, an unresolved V gene accounts for under half of them, and the cause for the rest is not known. This sample comprises 110,000 to 150,000 clones, around 90% of them detected only once. Less than 2% of the sample is in the top ten clones. The donors were melanoma patients.

This chain joins TRBV9 to TRBJ1-4; a weak D assignment points to TRBD1 (6 bases agree). The origin of this receptor is a human donor with melanoma. The CDR3 sequence is CASSVDQGHEKLFF. The DNA reads TGTGCCAGCAGCGTAGATCAGGGGCATGAAAAACTGTTTTTT.